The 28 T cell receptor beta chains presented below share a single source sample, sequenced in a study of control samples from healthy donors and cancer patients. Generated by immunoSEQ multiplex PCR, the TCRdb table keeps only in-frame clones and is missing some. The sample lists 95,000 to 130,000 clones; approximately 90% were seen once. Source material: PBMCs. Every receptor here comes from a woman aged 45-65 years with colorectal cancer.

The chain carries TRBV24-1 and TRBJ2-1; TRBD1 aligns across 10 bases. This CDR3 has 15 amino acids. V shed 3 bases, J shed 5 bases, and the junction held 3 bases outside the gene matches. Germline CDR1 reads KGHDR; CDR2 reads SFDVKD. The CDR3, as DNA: TGTGCCACCAGTGATCCGGGACAGGGGCACAATGAGCAGTTCTTC. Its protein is CATSDPGQGHNEQFF.

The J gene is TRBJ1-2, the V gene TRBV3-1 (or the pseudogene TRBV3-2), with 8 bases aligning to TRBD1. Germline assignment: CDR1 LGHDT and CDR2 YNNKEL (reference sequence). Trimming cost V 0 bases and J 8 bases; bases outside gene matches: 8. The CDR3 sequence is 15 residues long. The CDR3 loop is CASSQEASRGLGYTF. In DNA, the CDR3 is TGTGCCAGCAGCCAAGAGGCTAGCAGGGGGCTGGGCTACACCTTC.

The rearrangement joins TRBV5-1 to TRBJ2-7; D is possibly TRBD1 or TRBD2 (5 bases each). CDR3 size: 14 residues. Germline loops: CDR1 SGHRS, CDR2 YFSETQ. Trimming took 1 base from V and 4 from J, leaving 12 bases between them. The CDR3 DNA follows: TGCGCCAGCAGCTTGATGCCAGGGAGATACGAGCAGTACTTC. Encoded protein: CASSLMPGRYEQYF.

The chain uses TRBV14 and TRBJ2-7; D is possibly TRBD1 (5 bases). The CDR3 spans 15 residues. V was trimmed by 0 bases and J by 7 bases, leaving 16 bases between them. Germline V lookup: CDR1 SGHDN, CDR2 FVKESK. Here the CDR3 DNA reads TGTGCCAGCAGCCAAGATTCGGTAGGGGCGAGGGAGCAGTACTTC. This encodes CASSQDSVGAREQYF.

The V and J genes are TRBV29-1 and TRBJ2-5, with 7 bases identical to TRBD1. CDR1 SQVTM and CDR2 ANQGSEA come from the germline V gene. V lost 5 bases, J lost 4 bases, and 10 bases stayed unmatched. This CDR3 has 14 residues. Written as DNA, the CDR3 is TGCAGCGTTACGCCACAAACAGGGGTAGAGACCCAGTACTTC. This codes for CSVTPQTGVETQYF.

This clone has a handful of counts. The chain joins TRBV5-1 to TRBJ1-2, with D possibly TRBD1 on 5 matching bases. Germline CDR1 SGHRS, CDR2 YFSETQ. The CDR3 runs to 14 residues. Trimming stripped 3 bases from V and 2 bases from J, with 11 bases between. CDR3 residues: CASSSGTANYGYTF. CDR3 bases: TGCGCCAGCAGCTCCGGGACCGCAAACTATGGCTACACCTTC.

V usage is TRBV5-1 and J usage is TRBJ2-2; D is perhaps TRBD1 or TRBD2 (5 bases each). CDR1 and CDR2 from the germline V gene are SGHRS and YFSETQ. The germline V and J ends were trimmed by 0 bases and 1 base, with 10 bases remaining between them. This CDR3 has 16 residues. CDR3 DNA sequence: TGCGCCAGCAGCTTGGTAGGGACGGGGAACACCGGGGAGCTGTTTTTT. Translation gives CASSLVGTGNTGELFF.

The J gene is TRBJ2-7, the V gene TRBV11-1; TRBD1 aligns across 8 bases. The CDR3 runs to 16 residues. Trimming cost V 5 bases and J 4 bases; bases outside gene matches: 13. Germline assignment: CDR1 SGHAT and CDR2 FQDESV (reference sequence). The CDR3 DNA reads TGTGCCAGCAGCACCCCCCAGGGGGCGCTTGGGTACGAGCAGTACTTC. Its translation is CASSTPQGALGYEQYF.

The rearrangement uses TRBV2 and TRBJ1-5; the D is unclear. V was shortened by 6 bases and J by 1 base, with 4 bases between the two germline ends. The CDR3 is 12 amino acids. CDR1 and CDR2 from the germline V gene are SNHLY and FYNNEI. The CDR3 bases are TGTGCCAGCAGGGCGAGCAATCAGCCCCAGCATTTT. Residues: CASRASNQPQHF.

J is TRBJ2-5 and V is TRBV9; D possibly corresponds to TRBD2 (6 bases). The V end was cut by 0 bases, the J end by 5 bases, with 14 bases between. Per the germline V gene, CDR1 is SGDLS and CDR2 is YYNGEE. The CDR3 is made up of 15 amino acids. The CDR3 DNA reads TGTGCCAGCAGCGTAGTTGGAGGGTATGAGGAGACCCAGTACTTC. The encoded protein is CASSVVGGYEETQYF.

The CDR3 sequence: CASSESVYGGETQYF. The CDR3 region has the DNA TGCGCCAGCAGTGAGAGCGTCTACGGGGGAGAGACCCAGTACTTC. This sequence joins TRBV10-1 and TRBJ2-5; a weak D match, TRBD2 (6 bases). The V gene lost 2 bases and the J gene lost 4 bases, with 14 bases spanning the gap. The length of the CDR3 is 15 residues. Germline V gene data show CDR1 as WNHNN and CDR2 as SYGVQD (reference sequence).

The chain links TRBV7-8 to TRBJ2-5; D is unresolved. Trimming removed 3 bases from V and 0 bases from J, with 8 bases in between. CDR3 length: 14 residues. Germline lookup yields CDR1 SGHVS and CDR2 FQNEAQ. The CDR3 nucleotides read TGTGCCAGCAGCTTTTCTCCACACCAAGAGACCCAGTACTTC. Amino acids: CASSFSPHQETQYF.

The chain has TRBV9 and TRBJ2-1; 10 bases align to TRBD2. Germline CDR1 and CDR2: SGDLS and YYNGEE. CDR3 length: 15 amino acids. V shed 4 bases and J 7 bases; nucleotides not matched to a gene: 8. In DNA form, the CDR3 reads TGTGCCAGCAGCCCTCTAGCGGGGGCTGGGAATGAGCAGTTCTTC. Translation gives CASSPLAGAGNEQFF.

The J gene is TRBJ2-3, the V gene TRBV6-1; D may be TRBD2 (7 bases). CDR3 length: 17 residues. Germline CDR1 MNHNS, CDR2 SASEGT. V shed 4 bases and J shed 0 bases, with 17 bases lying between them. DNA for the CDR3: TGTGCCAGCAGTGCAAAGGGAGGGGGGACTAGCACAGATACGCAGTATTTT. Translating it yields CASSAKGGGTSTDTQYF.

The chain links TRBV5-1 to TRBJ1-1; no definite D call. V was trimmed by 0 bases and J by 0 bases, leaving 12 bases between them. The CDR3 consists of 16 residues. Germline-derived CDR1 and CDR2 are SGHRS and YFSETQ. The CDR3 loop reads CASSLAPPSLNTEAFF. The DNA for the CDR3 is TGCGCCAGCAGCTTGGCGCCGCCCAGCCTGAACACTGAAGCTTTCTTT.

The CDR3 coding sequence is TGCAGTGCTAGTAAGCTACTCGCGGGAGATACGCAGTATTTT. Translation gives CSASKLLAGDTQYF. The chain uses TRBV20-1 and TRBJ2-3, with D possibly matching TRBD2 (5 bases). This CDR3 has 14 residues. The V and J ends lost 3 bases and 5 bases respectively, with 15 bases between them. In germline, CDR1 is DFQATT, CDR2 SNEGSKA (reference sequence).

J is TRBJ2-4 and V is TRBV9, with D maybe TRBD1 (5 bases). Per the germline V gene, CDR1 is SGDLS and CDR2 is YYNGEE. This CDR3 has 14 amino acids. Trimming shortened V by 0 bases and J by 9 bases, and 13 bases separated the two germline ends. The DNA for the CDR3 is TGTGCCAGCAGCGTAGAACAGGACCCAAGCATTCAGTACTTC. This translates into CASSVEQDPSIQYF.

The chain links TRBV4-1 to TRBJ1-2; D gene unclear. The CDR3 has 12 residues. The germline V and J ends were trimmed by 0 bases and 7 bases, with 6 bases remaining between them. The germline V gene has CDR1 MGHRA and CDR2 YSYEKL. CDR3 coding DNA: TGCGCCAGCAGCCAAGATACAGCTGGCTACACCTTC. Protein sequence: CASSQDTAGYTF.

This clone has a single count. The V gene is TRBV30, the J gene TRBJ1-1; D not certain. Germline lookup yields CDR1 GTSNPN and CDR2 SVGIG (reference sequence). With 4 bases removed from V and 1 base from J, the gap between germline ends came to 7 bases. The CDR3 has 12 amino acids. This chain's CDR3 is CAWTRRNTEAFF. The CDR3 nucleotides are TGTGCCTGGACGCGGCGGAACACTGAAGCTTTCTTT. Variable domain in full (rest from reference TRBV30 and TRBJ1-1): SQTIHQWPATLVQPVGSPLSLECTVEGTSNPNLYWYRQAAGRGLQLLFYSVGIGQISSEVPQNLSASRPQDRQFILSSKKLLLSDSGFYLCAWTRRNTEAFFGQGTRLTVV.

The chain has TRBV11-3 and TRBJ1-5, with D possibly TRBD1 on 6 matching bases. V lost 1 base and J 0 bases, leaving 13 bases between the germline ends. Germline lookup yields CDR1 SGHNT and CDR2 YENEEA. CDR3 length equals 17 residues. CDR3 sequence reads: CASSLGEDRNSNQPQHF. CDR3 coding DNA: TGTGCCAGCAGCTTAGGGGAGGACAGAAATAGCAATCAGCCCCAGCATTTT. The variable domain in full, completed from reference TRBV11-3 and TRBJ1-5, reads EAGVVQSPRYKIIEKKQPVAFWCNPISGHNTLYWYLQNLGQGPELLIRYENEEAVDDSQLPKDRFSAERLKGVDSTLKIQPAELGDSAVYLCASSLGEDRNSNQPQHFGDGTRLSIL.

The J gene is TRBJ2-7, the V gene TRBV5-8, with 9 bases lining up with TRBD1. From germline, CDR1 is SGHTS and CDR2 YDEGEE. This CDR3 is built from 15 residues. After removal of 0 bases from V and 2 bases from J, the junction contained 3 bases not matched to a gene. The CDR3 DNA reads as TGTGCCAGCAGCTTGGGGGGACAGGGACCCTACGAGCAGTACTTC. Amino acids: CASSLGGQGPYEQYF.

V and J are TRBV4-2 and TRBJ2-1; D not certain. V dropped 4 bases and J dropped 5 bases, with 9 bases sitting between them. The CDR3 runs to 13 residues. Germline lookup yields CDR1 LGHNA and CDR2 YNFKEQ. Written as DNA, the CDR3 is TGTGCCAGCAGCCCTCAGACCCACAATGAGCAGTTCTTC. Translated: CASSPQTHNEQFF.

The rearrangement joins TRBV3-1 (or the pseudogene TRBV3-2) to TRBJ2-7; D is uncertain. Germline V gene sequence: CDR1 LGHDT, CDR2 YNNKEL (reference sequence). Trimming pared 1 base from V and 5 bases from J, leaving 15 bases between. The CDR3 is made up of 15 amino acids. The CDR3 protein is CASSQGYDPTHEQYF. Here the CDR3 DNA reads TGTGCCAGCAGCCAAGGGTATGACCCAACCCACGAGCAGTACTTC.

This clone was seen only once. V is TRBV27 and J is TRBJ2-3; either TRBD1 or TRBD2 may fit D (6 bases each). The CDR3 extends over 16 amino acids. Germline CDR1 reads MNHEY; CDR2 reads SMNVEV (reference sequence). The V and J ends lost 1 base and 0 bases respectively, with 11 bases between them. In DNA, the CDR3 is TGTGCCAGCAGTTTATACGGGGGACAAAGCACAGATACGCAGTATTTT. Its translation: CASSLYGGQSTDTQYF.

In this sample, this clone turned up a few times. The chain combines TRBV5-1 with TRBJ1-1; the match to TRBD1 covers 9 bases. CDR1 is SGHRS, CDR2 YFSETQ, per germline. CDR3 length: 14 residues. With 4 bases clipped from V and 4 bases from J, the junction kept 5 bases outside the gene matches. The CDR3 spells CASSGTTGGTEAFF. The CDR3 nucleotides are TGCGCCAGCAGCGGAACGACAGGGGGCACTGAAGCTTTCTTT.

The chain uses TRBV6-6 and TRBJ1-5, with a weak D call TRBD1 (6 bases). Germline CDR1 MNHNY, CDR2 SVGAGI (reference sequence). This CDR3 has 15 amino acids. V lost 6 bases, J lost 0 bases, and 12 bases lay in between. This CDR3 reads CASRQGTYSNQPQHF. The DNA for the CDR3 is TGTGCCAGCAGGCAGGGGACATATAGCAATCAGCCCCAGCATTTT.

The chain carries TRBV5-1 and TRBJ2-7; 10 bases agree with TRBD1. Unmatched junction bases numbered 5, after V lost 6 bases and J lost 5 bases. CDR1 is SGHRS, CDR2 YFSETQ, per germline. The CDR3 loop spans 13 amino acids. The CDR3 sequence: CASKDGTGDEQYF. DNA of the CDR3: TGCGCCAGCAAAGACGGGACAGGGGACGAGCAGTACTTC.

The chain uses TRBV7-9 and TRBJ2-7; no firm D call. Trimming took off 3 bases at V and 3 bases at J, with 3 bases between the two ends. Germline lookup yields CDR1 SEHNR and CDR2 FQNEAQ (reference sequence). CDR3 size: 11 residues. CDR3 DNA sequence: TGTGCCAGCAGCTTCAGCTACGAGCAGTACTTC. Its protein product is CASSFSYEQYF.